This T cell receptor beta chain was profiled in a study of blood T cell repertoires in COVID-19. Across the whole study: COVID-19 samples collected from the United States, Italy and Spain covered acute and convalescent phases. Sources were T cells, B-cell-depleted T cells, or PBMCs; the material itself was cDNA or gDNA.

The CDR3 spans 16 residues. Trimming took off 4 bases at V and 9 bases at J, with 19 bases between the two ends. Per the germline V gene, CDR1 is SEHNR and CDR2 is FQNEAQ (reference sequence). How the authors handled the data: Estimation of nucleated cell counts was performed using reference gene primer amplification. Measured with immunoSEQ multiplex PCR; TCRdb has only the in-frame clones, and not every one. V, J and clone size reflect that table, while D and trimming were determined from the DNA. The sample has about 260,000 clones, 75% to 90% seen once. The clonotype originates from a man aged 55 to 70 who had recovered from COVID-19. Sequenced input: peripheral blood. The chain has TRBV7-9 and TRBJ1-6; D ambiguous. CDR3 bases: TGTGCCAGCAGCTCGGCGGGAGGGATAATCGGTTCACCCCTCCACTTT. It codes for CASSSAGGIIGSPLHF.